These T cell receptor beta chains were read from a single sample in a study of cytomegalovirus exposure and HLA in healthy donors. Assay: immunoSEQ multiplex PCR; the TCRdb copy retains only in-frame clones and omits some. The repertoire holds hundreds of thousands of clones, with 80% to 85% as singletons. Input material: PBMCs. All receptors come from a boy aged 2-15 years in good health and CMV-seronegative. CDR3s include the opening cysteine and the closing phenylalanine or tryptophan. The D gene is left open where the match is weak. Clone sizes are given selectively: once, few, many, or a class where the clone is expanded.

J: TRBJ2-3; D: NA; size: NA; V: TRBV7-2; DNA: TGTGCCAGCAGCTCCCCGGCAGATACGCAGTATTTT; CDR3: CASSSPADTQYF
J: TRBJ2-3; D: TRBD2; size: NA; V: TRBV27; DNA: TGTGCCAGCAGTTTATCCCCAGTAGCGGGGGCGCGCACAGATACGCAGTATTTT; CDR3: CASSLSPVAGARTDTQYF
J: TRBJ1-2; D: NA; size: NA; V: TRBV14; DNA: TGTGCCAGCAGCCAAGTCCCCGGGAACTATGGCTACACCTTC; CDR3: CASSQVPGNYGYTF
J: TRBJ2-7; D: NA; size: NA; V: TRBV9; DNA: TGTGCCAGCAGCGTAGTAAAACGGACATCGGATGAGCAGTACTTC; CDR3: CASSVVKRTSDEQYF
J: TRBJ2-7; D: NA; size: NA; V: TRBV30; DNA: TGTGCCTGGAGTGTACGGGGGATTCTCTACGAGCAGTACTTC; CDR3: CAWSVRGILYEQYF
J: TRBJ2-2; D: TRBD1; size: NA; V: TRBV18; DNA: TGTGCCAGCTCACCGGGACAGGCCACCGGGGAGCTGTTTTTT; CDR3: CASSPGQATGELFF
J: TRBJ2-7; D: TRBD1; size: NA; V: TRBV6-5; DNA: TGTGCCAGCAGTTACGCGCCGGGACAGGGTATCCACGAGCAGTACTTC; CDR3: CASSYAPGQGIHEQYF
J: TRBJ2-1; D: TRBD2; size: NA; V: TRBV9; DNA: TGTGCCAGCAGCGTAGGGGTTAGCGGGCCATACAATGAGCAGTTCTTC; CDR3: CASSVGVSGPYNEQFF
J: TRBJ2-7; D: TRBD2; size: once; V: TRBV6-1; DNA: TGTGCCAGCAGTCCGCAGACTAGCGGGGGTTACGAGCAGTACTTC; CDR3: CASSPQTSGGYEQYF
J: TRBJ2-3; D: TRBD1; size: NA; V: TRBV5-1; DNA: TGCGCCAGCAGCGTCGGGACAGGGGAAGATACGCAGTATTTT; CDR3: CASSVGTGEDTQYF
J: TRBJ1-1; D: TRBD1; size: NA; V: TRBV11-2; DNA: TGTGCCAGCAGCTTATTGACAGGGGACCACACTGAAGCTTTCTTT; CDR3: CASSLLTGDHTEAFF
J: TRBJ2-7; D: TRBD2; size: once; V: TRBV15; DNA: TGTGCCACCAGCAGAGATGCGGGAGTGGCCTACGAGCAGTACTTC; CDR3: CATSRDAGVAYEQYF
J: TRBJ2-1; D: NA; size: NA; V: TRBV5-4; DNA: TGTGCCAGCAGCTCCCCGACATCCCGCAATGAGCAGTTCTTC; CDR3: CASSSPTSRNEQFF
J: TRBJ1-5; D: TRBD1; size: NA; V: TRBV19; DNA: TGTGCCAGCATCAGGACAGGGGGCAATCAGCCCCAGCATTTT; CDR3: CASIRTGGNQPQHF
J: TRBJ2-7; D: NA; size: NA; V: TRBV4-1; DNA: TGCGCCAGCAGCCAAGGTGGAGGGGGCCACGAGCAGTACTTC; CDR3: CASSQGGGGHEQYF
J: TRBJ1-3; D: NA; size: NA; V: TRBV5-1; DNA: TGCGCCAGCAGCTCCTACCCTCAGGGCTCTGGAAACACCATATATTTT; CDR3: CASSSYPQGSGNTIYF
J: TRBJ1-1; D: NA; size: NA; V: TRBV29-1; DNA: TGCAGCGTAGGGAGAGGGGGATTAACCCCTGAAGCTTTCTTT; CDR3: CSVGRGGLTPEAFF
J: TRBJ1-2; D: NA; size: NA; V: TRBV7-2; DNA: TGTGCCAGCAGCTTAATTTCGGTAGGGGGGGCCTATGGCTACACCTTC; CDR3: CASSLISVGGAYGYTF
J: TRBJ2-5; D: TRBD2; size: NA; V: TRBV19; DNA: TGTGCCAGTAGTATGCGGGGGCAAGAGACCCAGTACTTC; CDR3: CASSMRGQETQYF
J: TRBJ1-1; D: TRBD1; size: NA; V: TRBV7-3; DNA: TGTGCCAGCAGTCAGGGGGCAGGAACTGAAGCTTTCTTT; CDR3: CASSQGAGTEAFF
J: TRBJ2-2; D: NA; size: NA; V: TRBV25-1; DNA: TGTGCCAGCAGTGAATATGGGGGGAAGGGGGAGCTGTTTTTT; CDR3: CASSEYGGKGELFF
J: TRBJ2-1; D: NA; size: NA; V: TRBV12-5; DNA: TGTGCTAGTGGTTTGGGCCACCCGGGAGCGCGGGCCCGGGCCAATGAGCAGTTCTTC; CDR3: CASGLGHPGARARANEQFF
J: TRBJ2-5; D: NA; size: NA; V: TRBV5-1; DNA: TGCGCCAGCAGCTTGGGGCGGGGACTGGGAGAGACCCAGTACTTC; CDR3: CASSLGRGLGETQYF
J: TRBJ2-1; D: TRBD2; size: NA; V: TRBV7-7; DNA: TGTGCTAGCAGCTTAGTAGCGGGGGGTGATAATGAGCAGTTCTTC; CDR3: CASSLVAGGDNEQFF
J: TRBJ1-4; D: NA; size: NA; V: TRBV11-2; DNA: TGTGCCAGCAGCTTATTAGGGGGACACTCTTCAGGAGGCGAAAAACTGTTTTTT; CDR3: CASSLLGGHSSGGEKLFF